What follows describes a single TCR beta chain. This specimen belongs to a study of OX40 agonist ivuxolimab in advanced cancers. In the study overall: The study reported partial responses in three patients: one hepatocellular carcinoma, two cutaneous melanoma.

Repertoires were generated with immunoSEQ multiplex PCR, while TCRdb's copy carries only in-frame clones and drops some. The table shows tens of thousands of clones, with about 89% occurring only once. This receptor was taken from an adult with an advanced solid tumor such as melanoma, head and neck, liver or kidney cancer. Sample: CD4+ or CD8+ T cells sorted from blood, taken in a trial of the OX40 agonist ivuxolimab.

The CDR3 spells CASSPLGGGTEAFF. The CDR3, as DNA: TGTGCCAGCAGCCCTCTGGGGGGAGGGACTGAAGCTTTCTTT. The chain carries TRBV7-2 and TRBJ1-1; D possibly corresponds to TRBD1 (5 bases). Trimming removed 5 bases from V and 5 bases from J, with 15 bases in between. The CDR3 sequence is 14 residues long. Looked up from germline, CDR1 is SGHTA and CDR2 is FQGNSA.